The following is a TCR beta chain sequence with its context. The sample belongs to a study of shared clonotypes between healthy human individuals. TCRdb's copy holds only in-frame clones and misses some; the assay was immunoSEQ multiplex PCR. Among approximately 2,200,000 clones listed, 90% to 95% were seen once. Terminally differentiated effector memory CD45RA+ cells were excluded by CCR7 positive selection of CD45RO-negative cells. The receptor's source is a man between 18 and 35 years old in good health. Some clones in this sample may be carry-over from other donors' samples. The source material was naive CD8+ T cells from PBMCs.

The CDR3 sequence is CASSQDRRVLAADNEQFF. Here the CDR3 DNA reads TGCGCCAGCAGCCAAGATCGTCGAGTGCTAGCGGCAGACAATGAGCAGTTCTTC. The V gene is TRBV4-3, the J gene TRBJ2-1; 7 nucleotides line up with TRBD2. Germline values: CDR1 LGHNA, CDR2 YSLEER. The CDR3 is 18 amino acids. V gave up 0 bases and J gave up 5 bases; unmatched junction bases: 13.